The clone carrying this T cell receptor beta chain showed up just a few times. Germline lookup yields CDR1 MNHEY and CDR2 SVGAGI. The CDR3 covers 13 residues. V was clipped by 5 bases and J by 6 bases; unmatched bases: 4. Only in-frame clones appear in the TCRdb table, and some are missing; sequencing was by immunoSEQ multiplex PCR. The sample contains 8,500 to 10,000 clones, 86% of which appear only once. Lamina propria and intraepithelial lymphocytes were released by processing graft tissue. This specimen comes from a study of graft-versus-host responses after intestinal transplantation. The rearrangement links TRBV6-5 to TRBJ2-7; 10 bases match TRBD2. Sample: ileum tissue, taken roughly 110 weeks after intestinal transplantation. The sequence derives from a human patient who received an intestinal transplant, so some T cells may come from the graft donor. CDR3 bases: TGTGCCAGCAGTCGAGCGGGGGGGCTCGAGCAGTACTTC. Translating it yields CASSRAGGLEQYF.